These 20 T cell receptor beta chains came from one sample sequenced in a study of blood T cell repertoires in COVID-19. TCRdb keeps only in-frame clones here, not all; method: immunoSEQ multiplex PCR. This sample has tens of thousands of clones; roughly 85% occur once, and the top ten carry less than 45%. Sequencing was performed on peripheral blood. These receptors originate from a human donor in a cohort sampled during active COVID-19.

CDR3 sequence: CASSSRQGLDTGELFF. The CDR3 coding sequence is TGTGCCAGCAGCTCGCGACAGGGGCTAGACACCGGGGAGCTGTTTTTT. This rearrangement joins TRBV7-9 to TRBJ2-2; 8 bases fit TRBD1. The CDR3 runs to 16 residues. CDR1 is SEHNR, CDR2 FQNEAQ, per germline (reference sequence). Losses at the gene ends were 4 bases for V and 3 bases for J; bases not matched to a gene: 7.

The V call is TRBV14, the J call TRBJ2-2, with 9 bases fitting TRBD1. The germline gives CDR1 SGHDN, CDR2 FVKESK. CDR3 size: 16 residues. Trimming at V came to 4 bases and at J to 4 bases, leaving 7 bases not matched to a gene. CDR3 bases: TGTGCCAGCAGCCGGAGGACAGGGGTGTCCACCGGGGAGCTGTTTTTT. Residues: CASSRRTGVSTGELFF.

The chain recombines TRBV10-3 with TRBJ2-1; D is undetermined. V lost 0 bases and J lost 5, with 11 bases in between. Germline V gives CDR1 ENHRY, CDR2 SYGVKD. The CDR3 is made up of 15 amino acids. Here the CDR3 DNA reads TGTGCCATCAGTGAGTCCATACAGAATGACAATGAGCAGTTCTTC. It specifies CAISESIQNDNEQFF.

The chain is built from TRBV7-2 and TRBJ1-6; D unclear. Germline CDR1 is SGHTA and CDR2 is FQGNSA. This CDR3 contains 12 residues. V lost 6 bases and J lost 10, with 10 bases in between. The chain's CDR3 is CASRQLTSPLHF. The CDR3 coding sequence is TGTGCCAGCAGACAGCTTACCTCACCCCTCCACTTT.

This clone has just one count. CDR3 sequence (DNA): TGTGCCAGCAGTCCCGACGGAAGCGATGGCTACACCTTC. Residues: CASSPDGSDGYTF. The chain links TRBV11-3 to TRBJ1-2; no reliable D call. The CDR3 extends over 13 amino acids. Germline assignment: CDR1 SGHNT and CDR2 YENEEA. V dropped 6 bases and J dropped 6 bases, with 14 bases sitting between them.

About this clone itself: The same CDR3 arises from other DNA sequences in this sample as well. This chain joins TRBV5-1 and TRBJ2-5; 8 bases match TRBD2. Germline V gives CDR1 SGHRS, CDR2 YFSETQ. The V and J ends lost 4 bases and 4 bases, in that order; junction bases with no gene match: 3. The CDR3 has 13 amino acids. The CDR3: CASSQGLGETQYF. CDR3 nucleotide sequence: TGCGCCAGCAGCCAGGGACTAGGAGAGACCCAGTACTTC.

This chain uses TRBV30 with TRBJ2-7, with 16 nucleotides matching TRBD2. CDR3 length: 13 residues. Germline CDR1 and CDR2: GTSNPN and SVGIG (reference sequence). The junction had 2 bases not matched to a gene; V was cut back by 8 bases and J by 4 bases. The CDR3 reads CAGTSGGVYEQYF. CDR3 nucleotides: TGTGCCGGGACTAGCGGGGGGGTGTACGAGCAGTACTTC.

This clone was counted only a few times. The rearrangement joins TRBV27 to TRBJ2-1, with 8 bases aligning to TRBD2. The length of the CDR3 is 16 residues. Trimming took 8 bases from V and 4 from J; bases not matched to a gene: 13. CDR1 and CDR2 (germline): MNHEY, SMNVEV (reference sequence). The CDR3 is CASWPRGGASYNEQFF. As DNA, the CDR3 is TGTGCCAGCTGGCCACGGGGGGGCGCATCATACAATGAGCAGTTCTTC.

The rearrangement joins TRBV9 to TRBJ2-3; TRBD1 matches 8 bases. After removal of 0 bases from V and 1 base from J, the junction contained 4 bases not matched to a gene. Germline CDR1 reads SGDLS; CDR2 reads YYNGEE. This CDR3 is built from 16 residues. Here the CDR3 reads CASSVDNRGGTDTQYF. The CDR3, as DNA: TGTGCCAGCAGCGTAGACAACAGGGGGGGCACAGATACGCAGTATTTT.

The CDR3: CATSDENPYNEQFF. The CDR3, as DNA: TGTGCCACCAGTGATGAGAATCCCTACAATGAGCAGTTCTTC. The J gene is TRBJ2-1, the V gene TRBV24-1; D is undetermined. V was pared by 3 bases and J by 2 bases, with 7 bases between. Germline V gene sequence: CDR1 KGHDR, CDR2 SFDVKD. This CDR3 is built from 14 residues.

This chain joins TRBV30 and TRBJ2-2, with 9 bases identical to TRBD1. The CDR3 is 14 amino acids. In germline, CDR1 is GTSNPN, CDR2 SVGIG (reference sequence). J gave up 3 bases and V 3 bases, and 2 bases lay outside the gene matches. CDR3 protein: CAWRRDRDTGELFF. The CDR3 coding sequence is TGTGCCTGGAGGCGGGACAGGGACACCGGGGAGCTGTTTTTT.

There are a few counts of this clone. The chain carries TRBV4-1 and TRBJ2-7; a possible D gene is TRBD1 (7 bases). Per the germline V gene, CDR1 is MGHRA and CDR2 is YSYEKL. V lost 3 bases to trimming and J lost 0 bases, with 9 bases between them. The CDR3 has 14 residues. The CDR3 DNA reads TGCGCCAGCAGCCATCAGGGGGGCTCCTACGAGCAGTACTTC. It encodes CASSHQGGSYEQYF.

This clone appeared a few times. The V call is TRBV11-3, the J call TRBJ1-2; 9 bases are a match to TRBD1. CDR3 length: 13 amino acids. With V trimmed by 5 bases and J by 6 bases, 4 bases remained unmatched. Germline CDR1 is SGHNT and CDR2 is YENEEA. CDR3 amino acids: CASSDGQGHGYTF. CDR3 bases: TGTGCCAGCAGCGATGGACAGGGGCATGGCTACACCTTC.

This chain connects TRBV5-1 to TRBJ1-1; the match to TRBD1 covers 10 bases. The germline gives CDR1 SGHRS, CDR2 YFSETQ. The CDR3 runs 15 residues. Trimming took 3 bases from V and 5 from J; bases not matched to a gene: 7. CDR3 region: CASSSGQGGRTEAFF. Written as DNA, the CDR3 is TGCGCCAGCAGCTCAGGACAGGGGGGGAGAACTGAAGCTTTCTTT.

The chain couples TRBV24-1 to TRBJ1-2; 8 positions match TRBD1. This CDR3 has 17 amino acids. Unmatched junction bases numbered 17, after V lost 8 bases and J lost 4 bases. Germline values: CDR1 KGHDR, CDR2 SFDVKD. The CDR3 loop reads CATTETGQATYSYGYTF. CDR3 nucleotides: TGTGCCACCACCGAAACGGGACAGGCCACATATTCCTATGGCTACACCTTC.

The gene calls are TRBV18 and TRBJ2-1, with 9 bases lining up with TRBD1. V shed 6 bases and J 9 bases; nucleotides not matched to a gene: 12. This CDR3 has 15 amino acids. Germline V gene lookup returns CDR1 KGHSH and CDR2 LQKENI. This CDR3 reads CASSPQQGAGFEQFF. CDR3 in DNA: TGTGCCAGCTCGCCGCAACAGGGGGCTGGGTTTGAGCAGTTCTTC.

This chain links TRBV27 with TRBJ2-7; 10 nucleotides line up with TRBD2. The CDR3 loop spans 12 amino acids. Germline trimming cut 5 bases from V and 6 bases from J; bases unmatched to any gene: 1. Germline V gives CDR1 MNHEY, CDR2 SMNVEV (reference sequence). The CDR3 bases are TGTGCCAGCAGTGAGCGGGAGGGCGAGCAGTACTTC. As protein: CASSEREGEQYF.

This chain uses TRBV18 with TRBJ2-1, with D perhaps TRBD2 (7 bases). The V end lost 0 bases, the J end lost 1 base, and 13 bases lay between the germline ends. The CDR3 loop spans 17 amino acids. CDR1 and CDR2 from the germline V gene are KGHSH and LQKENI. This CDR3 reads CASSPPIGGRSYNEQFF. The CDR3 DNA reads as TGTGCCAGCTCACCACCGATCGGGGGGCGATCCTACAATGAGCAGTTCTTC. Complete variable domain (other parts from reference TRBV18 and TRBJ2-1): NAGVMQNPRHLVRRRGQEARLRCSPMKGHSHVYWYRQLPEEGLKFMVYLQKENIIDESGMPKERFSAEFPKEGPSILRIQQVVRGDSAAYFCASSPPIGGRSYNEQFFGPGTRLTVL.

The rearrangement links TRBV5-8 to TRBJ2-7; D is undetermined. The germline gives CDR1 SGHTS, CDR2 YDEGEE. This CDR3 spans 11 amino acids. V was pared by 2 bases and J by 3 bases, with 3 bases between. The chain's CDR3 is CASSFYYEQYF. The CDR3 DNA sequence: TGTGCCAGCAGCTTTTACTACGAGCAGTACTTC.

The chain couples TRBV11-3 to TRBJ2-1; TRBD2 matches 8 bases. V lost 0 bases to trimming and J lost 10 bases; unmatched junction nucleotides: 11. Germline assignment: CDR1 SGHNT and CDR2 YENEEA. The CDR3 loop spans 16 amino acids. CDR3 coding DNA: TGTGCCAGCAGCTTAGATCAGGGACTAGAGAATGAGGAGCAGTTCTTC. It codes for CASSLDQGLENEEQFF.